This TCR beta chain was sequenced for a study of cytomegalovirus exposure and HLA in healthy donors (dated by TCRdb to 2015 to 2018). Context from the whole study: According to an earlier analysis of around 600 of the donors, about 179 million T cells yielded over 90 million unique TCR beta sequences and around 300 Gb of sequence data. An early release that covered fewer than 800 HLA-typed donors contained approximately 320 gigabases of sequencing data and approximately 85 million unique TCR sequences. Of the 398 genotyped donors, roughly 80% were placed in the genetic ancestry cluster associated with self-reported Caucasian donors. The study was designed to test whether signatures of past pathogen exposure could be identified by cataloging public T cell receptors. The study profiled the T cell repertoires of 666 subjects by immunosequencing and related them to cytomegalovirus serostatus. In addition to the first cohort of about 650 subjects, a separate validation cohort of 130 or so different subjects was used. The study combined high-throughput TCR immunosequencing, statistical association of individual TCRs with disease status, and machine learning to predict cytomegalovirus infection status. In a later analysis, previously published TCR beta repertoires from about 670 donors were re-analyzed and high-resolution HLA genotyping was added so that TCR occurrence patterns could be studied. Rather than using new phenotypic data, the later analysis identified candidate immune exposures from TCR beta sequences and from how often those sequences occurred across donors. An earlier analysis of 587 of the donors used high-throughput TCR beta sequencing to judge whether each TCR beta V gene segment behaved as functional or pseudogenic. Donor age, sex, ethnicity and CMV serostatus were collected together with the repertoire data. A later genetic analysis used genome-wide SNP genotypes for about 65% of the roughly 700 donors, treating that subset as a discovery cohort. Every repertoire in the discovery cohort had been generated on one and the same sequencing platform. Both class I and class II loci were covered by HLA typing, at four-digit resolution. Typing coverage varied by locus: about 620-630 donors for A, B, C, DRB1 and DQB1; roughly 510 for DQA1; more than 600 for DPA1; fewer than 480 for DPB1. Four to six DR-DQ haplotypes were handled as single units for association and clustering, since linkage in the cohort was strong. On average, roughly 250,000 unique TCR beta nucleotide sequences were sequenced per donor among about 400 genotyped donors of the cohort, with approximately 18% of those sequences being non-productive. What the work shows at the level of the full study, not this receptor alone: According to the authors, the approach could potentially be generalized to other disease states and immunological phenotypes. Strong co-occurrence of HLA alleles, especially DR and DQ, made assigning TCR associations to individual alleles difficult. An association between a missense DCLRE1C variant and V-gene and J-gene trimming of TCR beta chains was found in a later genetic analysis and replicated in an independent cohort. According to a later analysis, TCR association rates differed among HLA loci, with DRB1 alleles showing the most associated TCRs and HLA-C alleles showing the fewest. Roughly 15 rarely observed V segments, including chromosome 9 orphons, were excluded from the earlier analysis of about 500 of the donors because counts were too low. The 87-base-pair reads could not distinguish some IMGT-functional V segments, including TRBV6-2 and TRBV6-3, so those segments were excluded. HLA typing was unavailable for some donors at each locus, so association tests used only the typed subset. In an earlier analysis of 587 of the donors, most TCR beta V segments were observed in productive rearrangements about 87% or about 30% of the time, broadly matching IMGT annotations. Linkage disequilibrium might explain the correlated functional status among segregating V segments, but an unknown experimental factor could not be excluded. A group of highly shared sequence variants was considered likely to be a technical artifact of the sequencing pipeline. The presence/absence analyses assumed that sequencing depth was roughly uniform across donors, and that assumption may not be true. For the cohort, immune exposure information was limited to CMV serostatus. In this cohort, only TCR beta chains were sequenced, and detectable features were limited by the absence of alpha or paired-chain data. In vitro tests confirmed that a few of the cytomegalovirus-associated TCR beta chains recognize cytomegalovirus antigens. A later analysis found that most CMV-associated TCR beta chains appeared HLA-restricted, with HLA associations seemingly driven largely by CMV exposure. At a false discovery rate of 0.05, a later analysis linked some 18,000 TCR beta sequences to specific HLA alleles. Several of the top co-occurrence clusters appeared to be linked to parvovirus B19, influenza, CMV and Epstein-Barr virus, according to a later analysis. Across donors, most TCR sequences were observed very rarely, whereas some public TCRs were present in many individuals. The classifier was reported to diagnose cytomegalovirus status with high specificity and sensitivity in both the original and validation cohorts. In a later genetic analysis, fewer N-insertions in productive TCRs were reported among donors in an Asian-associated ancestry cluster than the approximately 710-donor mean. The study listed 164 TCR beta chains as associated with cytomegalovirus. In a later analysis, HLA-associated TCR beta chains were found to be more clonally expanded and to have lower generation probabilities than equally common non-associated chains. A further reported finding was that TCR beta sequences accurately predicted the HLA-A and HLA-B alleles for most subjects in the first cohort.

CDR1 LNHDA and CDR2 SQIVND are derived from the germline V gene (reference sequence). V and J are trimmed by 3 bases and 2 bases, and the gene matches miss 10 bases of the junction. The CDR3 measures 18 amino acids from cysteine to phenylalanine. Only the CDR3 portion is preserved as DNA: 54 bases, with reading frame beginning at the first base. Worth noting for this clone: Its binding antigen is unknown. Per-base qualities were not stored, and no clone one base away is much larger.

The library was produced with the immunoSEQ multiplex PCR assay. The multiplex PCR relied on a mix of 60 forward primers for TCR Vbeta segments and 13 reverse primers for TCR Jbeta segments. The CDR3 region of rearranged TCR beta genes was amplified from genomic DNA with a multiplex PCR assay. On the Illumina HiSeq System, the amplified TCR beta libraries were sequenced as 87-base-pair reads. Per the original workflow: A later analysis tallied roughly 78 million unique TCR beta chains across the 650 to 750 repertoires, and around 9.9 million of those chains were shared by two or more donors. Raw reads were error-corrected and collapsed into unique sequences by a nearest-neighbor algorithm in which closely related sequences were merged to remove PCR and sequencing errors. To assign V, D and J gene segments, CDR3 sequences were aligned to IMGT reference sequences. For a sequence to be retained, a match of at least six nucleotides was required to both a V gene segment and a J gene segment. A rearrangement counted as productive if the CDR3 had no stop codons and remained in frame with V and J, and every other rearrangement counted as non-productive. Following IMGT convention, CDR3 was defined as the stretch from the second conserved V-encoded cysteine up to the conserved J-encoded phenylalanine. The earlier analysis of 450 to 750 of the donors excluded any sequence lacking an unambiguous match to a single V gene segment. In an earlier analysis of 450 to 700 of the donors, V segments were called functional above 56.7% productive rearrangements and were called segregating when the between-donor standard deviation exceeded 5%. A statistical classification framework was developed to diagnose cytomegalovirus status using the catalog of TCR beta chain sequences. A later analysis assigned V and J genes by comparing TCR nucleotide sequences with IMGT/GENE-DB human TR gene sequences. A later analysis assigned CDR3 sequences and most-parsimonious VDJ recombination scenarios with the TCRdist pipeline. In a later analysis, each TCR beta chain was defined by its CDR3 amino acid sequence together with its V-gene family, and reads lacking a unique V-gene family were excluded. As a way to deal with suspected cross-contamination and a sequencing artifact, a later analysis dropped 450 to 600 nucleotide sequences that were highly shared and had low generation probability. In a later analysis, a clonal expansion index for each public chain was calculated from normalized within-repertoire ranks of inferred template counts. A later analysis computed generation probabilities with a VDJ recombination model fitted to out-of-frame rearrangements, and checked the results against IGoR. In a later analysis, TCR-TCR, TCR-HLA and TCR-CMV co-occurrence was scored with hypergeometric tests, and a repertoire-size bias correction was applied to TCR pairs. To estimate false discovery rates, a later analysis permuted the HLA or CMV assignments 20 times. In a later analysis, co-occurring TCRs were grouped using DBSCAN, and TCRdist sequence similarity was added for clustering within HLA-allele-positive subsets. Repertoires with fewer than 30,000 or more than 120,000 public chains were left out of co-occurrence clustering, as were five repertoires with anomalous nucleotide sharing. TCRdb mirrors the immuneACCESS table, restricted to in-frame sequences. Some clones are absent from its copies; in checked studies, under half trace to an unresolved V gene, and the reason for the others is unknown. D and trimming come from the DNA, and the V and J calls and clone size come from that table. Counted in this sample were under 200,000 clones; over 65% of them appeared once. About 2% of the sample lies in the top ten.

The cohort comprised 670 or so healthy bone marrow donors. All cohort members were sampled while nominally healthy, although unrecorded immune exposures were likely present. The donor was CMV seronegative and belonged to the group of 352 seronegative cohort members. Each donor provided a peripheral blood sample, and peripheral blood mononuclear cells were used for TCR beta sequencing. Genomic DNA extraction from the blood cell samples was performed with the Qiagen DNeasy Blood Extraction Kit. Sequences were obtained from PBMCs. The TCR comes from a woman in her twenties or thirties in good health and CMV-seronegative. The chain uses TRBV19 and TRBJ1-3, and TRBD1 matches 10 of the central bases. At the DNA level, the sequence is TGTGCCAGTAGTATCTTTGCCGGACAGGGGGTGCCTGGAAACACCATATATTTT. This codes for CASSIFAGQGVPGNTIYF.